This T cell receptor beta chain is from a study of OX40 agonist ivuxolimab in advanced cancers. About the study: Subjects had a mean age of roughly 60 years, with a range of 23 to 79; just over 80% were male. Earlier anti-PD-1, anti-PD-L1 or anti-CTLA-4 therapy was permitted; 30% to 50% had received some. Whole-study findings and limits: Both blood CD4+ and CD8+ T cells showed clonal growth by week 6 at 0.1 to 3.0 mg/kg.

Patients who had autoimmune disease history or got systemic immunosuppression were left out. The method was immunoSEQ multiplex PCR; TCRdb's version includes in-frame clones alone and lacks a portion of them. The repertoire includes under 45,000 clones, over 60% of them detected once, and nearly 20% sits in the top ten. This CDR3 comprises 12 residues. V lost 2 bases to trimming and J lost 14 bases, with 14 bases between them. Per germline, CDR1 SGHDT and CDR2 YYEEEE. Turning to this clone: Its antigen is unknown.

The chain is built from TRBV5-6 and TRBJ2-4; D gene uncertain. The TCR was taken from an adult with an advanced solid tumor such as melanoma, head and neck, liver or kidney cancer. The material sequenced was CD4+ or CD8+ T cells sorted from blood, taken in a trial of the OX40 agonist ivuxolimab. CDR3 in amino acids: CASSFYQSQKYF. CDR3 DNA sequence: TGTGCCAGCAGCTTTTATCAGTCGCAGAAGTACTTC.